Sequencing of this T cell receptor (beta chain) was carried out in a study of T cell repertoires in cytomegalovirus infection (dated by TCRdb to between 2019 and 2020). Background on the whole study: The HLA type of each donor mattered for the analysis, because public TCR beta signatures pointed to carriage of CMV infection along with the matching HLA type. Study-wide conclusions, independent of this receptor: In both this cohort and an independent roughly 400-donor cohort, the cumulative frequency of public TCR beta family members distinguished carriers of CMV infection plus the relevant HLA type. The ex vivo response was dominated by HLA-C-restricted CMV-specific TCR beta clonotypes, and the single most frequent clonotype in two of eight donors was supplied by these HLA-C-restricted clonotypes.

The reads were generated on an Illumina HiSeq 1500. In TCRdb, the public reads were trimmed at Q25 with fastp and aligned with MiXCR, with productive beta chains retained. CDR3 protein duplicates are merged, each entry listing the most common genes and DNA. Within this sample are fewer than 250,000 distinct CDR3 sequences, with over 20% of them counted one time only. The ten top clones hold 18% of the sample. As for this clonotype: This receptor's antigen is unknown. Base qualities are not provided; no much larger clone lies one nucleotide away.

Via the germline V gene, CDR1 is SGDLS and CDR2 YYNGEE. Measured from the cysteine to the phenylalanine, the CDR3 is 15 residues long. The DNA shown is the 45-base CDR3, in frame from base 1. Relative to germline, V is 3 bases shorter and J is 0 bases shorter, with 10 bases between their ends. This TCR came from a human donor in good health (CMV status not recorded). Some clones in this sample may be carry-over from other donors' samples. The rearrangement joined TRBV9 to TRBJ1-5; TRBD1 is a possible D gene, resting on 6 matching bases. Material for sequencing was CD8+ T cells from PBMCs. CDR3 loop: CASSASGDSNQPQHF. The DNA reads TGTGCCAGCAGCGCGTCAGGGGATAGCAATCAGCCCCAGCATTTT.